This entry describes one T cell receptor (beta chain). Its specificity is unknown. This record belongs to a study of T cells in tuberculosis. Turning to the study itself: IGRA-negative adolescents, IGRA-positive adolescents with latent tuberculosis and adults with active tuberculosis formed this South African cohort.

Assay used: immunoSEQ multiplex PCR; TCRdb lists only in-frame clones, some missing. The table shows 25,000 to 35,000 clones, with roughly 92% occurring only once. Study-wide findings and caveats: GEM motif frequencies gave 70% accuracy; the GMM repertoire gave almost 90%. Selection depended on which cryopreserved specimens were available.

The receptor comes from a donor aged 10 to 29 with latent tuberculosis or without tuberculosis infection. Some clones in this sample may be carry-over from other donors' samples. The sequenced sample consisted of PBMCs.

CDR3 loop: CASSPGTGRQETQYF. The CDR3 region has the DNA TGTGCCAGCAGTCCTGGGACAGGGAGGCAAGAGACCCAGTACTTC. This chain uses TRBV27 with TRBJ2-5, with 9 bases matching TRBD1. Germline values: CDR1 MNHEY, CDR2 SMNVEV (reference sequence). V lost 5 bases, J lost 2 bases, and 6 bases stayed unmatched. This CDR3 has 15 residues.